The rows below give T cell receptor beta chains drawn from one sample of a study of blood T cell repertoires in COVID-19. This table comes from immunoSEQ multiplex PCR, and its TCRdb copy is limited to in-frame clones, with some not included. The profile shows over 150,000 clones, about four fifths of them singletons. The sample comprised peripheral blood. The receptors originated from a man between 18 and 29 years old with active or convalescent COVID-19. CDR3s include the opening cysteine and the closing phenylalanine or tryptophan. The D gene is left open where the match is weak. Only part of the rows carry a size: once, few, many, or a class if the clone is expanded.

J | V | D | size | CDR3 | DNA
TRBJ2-4 | TRBV6-6 | . | . | CASSYSRNIQYF | TGTGCCAGCAGTTACTCGCGAAACATTCAGTACTTC
TRBJ2-1 | TRBV4-2 | . | once | CASSQDQGPYNEQFF | TGTGCCAGCAGCCAAGATCAGGGCCCTTACAATGAGCAGTTCTTC
TRBJ1-2 | TRBV12-3/TRBV12-4 | TRBD1 | . | CASRIGGGHGYTF | TGTGCCAGCAGAATAGGGGGCGGACATGGCTACACCTTC
TRBJ1-6 | TRBV19 | TRBD1 | . | CASGGTGGIGSPLHF | TGTGCCAGTGGGGGGACAGGGGGTATCGGTTCACCCCTCCACTTT
TRBJ2-3 | TRBV4-1 | TRBD2 | . | CASSQTGTRGTDTQYF | TGCGCCAGCAGCCAGACCGGGACTAGGGGGACAGATACGCAGTATTTT
TRBJ1-2 | TRBV29-1 | TRBD1 | . | CSVSGTGDYGYTF | TGCAGCGTTTCAGGGACAGGGGACTATGGCTACACCTTC
TRBJ2-3 | TRBV6-4 | TRBD1 | . | CASSATGVDTQYF | TGTGCCAGCAGTGCTACAGGGGTGGATACGCAGTATTTT
TRBJ2-7 | TRBV10-1 | . | . | CASSESRGAYEQYF | TGCGCCAGCAGTGAGTCCAGGGGGGCCTACGAGCAGTACTTC
TRBJ2-6 | TRBV2 | . | . | CASSVVRPSGANVLTF | TGTGCCAGCAGTGTAGTGCGGCCCTCTGGGGCCAACGTCCTGACTTTC
TRBJ2-3 | TRBV29-1 | TRBD1 | . | CSVEGQGEGTDTQYF | TGCAGCGTTGAAGGACAGGGGGAGGGCACAGATACGCAGTATTTT
TRBJ2-1 | TRBV24-1 | . | . | CATSDSVQVVGVRDEQFF | TGTGCCACCAGTGATTCCGTTCAGGTGGTGGGAGTAAGGGATGAGCAGTTCTTC
TRBJ2-5 | TRBV25-1 | . | . | CASTAVQETQYF | TGTGCCAGCACAGCGGTCCAAGAGACCCAGTACTTC
TRBJ2-5 | TRBV11-3 | TRBD1 | . | CASSTRRGGQGLQETQYF | TGTGCCAGCAGCACCCGGCGGGGAGGACAGGGGCTCCAAGAGACCCAGTACTTC